Below, 18 T cell receptor beta chains from the same sample are listed, as sequenced in a study of PD-1 blockade in classical Hodgkin lymphoma. No patient escaped relapse after autologous stem cell transplantation, and brentuximab vedotin exposure varied. The repertoire was sequenced with immunoSEQ multiplex PCR; TCRdb's copy has only in-frame clones and lacks some. The table has about 97,000 clones, over 80% seen once. This material consisted of peripheral blood mononuclear cells (PBMCs), taken at baseline. These TCRs come from a human donor with classical Hodgkin lymphoma.

The chain has TRBV5-1 and TRBJ1-4, with D possibly TRBD1 on 5 matching bases. This CDR3 spans 14 amino acids. CDR1 is SGHRS, CDR2 YFSETQ, per germline. Deletions cut 4 bases from V and 7 bases from J, with 14 bases between. The CDR3 nucleotides are TGCGCCAGCAGCCCCCCCACAGGTGCTGAAAAACTGTTTTTT. It is translated as CASSPPTGAEKLFF. The complete variable domain, with remaining parts taken from reference TRBV5-1 and TRBJ1-4, reads KAGVTQTPRYLIKTRGQQVTLSCSPISGHRSVSWYQQTPGQGLQFLFEYFSETQRNKGNFPGRFSGRQFSNSRSEMNVSTLELGDSALYLCASSPPTGAEKLFFGSGTQLSVL.

The chain has TRBV7-9 and TRBJ1-2, with 8 bases fitting TRBD1. This CDR3 spans 15 amino acids. CDR1 and CDR2 from the germline V gene are SEHNR and FQNEAQ (reference sequence). V shed 1 base, J shed 4 bases, and the junction held 5 bases outside the gene matches. The CDR3 sequence is CASSLEDRALYGYTF. In DNA, the CDR3 is TGTGCCAGCAGCTTAGAGGACAGGGCCCTCTATGGCTACACCTTC.

A single count supports this clone. V and J are TRBV10-1 and TRBJ2-1, with TRBD2 matching over 9 bases. The CDR3 spans 14 residues. In germline, CDR1 is WNHNN, CDR2 SYGVQD (reference sequence). V shed 8 bases, J shed 2 bases, and the junction held 4 bases outside the gene matches. CDR3 sequence: CASSLAGAYNEQFF. CDR3 DNA sequence: TGCGCCAGCTCCTTAGCGGGAGCCTACAATGAGCAGTTCTTC.

J is TRBJ2-2 and V is TRBV7-6; a possible D gene is TRBD1 (6 bases). Germline V CDR1 and CDR2: SGHVS, FNYEAQ. The V and J ends lost 4 bases and 7 bases respectively, with 16 bases between them. The CDR3 covers 15 residues. The CDR3 protein is CASSSTPGAGGELFF. DNA for the CDR3: TGTGCCAGCAGCTCGACCCCAGGGGCTGGCGGGGAGCTGTTTTTT.

J is TRBJ2-5 and V is TRBV6-5; a possible D gene is TRBD1 (6 bases). The CDR3 is 14 residues long. Trimming shortened V by 5 bases and J by 4 bases, and 14 bases separated the two germline ends. Germline V CDR1 and CDR2: MNHEY, SVGAGI. The CDR3 region has the DNA TGTGCCAGCAGTCCCCGGACAGATGGAGAGACCCAGTACTTC. This codes for CASSPRTDGETQYF.

This clone appeared once. V is TRBV7-2 and J is TRBJ2-7; D is perhaps TRBD2 (5 bases). Germline-derived CDR1 and CDR2 are SGHTA and FQGNSA. CDR3 length equals 17 residues. V lost 3 bases to trimming and J lost 0 bases, with 18 bases between them. The CDR3, as DNA: TGTGCCAGCAGCTTGTCTGGCGCGGGCTCCAGCTCCTACGAGCAGTACTTC. It translates to CASSLSGAGSSSYEQYF.

The chain carries TRBV28 and TRBJ1-5, with D tentatively TRBD1 (5 bases). The CDR3 spans 14 residues. Germline CDR1 reads MDHEN; CDR2 reads SYDVKM. Trimming shortened V by 5 bases and J by 6 bases, and 14 bases separated the two germline ends. The CDR3 region has the DNA TGTGCCAGCAGTCCCCCCGGGGGGGGTCAGCCCCAGCATTTT. Translating it yields CASSPPGGGQPQHF.

The CDR3, as DNA: TGCGCCAGCAGCTCGGGACAGGGGGCGACCGGGGAGCTGTTTTTT. Protein sequence: CASSSGQGATGELFF. The V call is TRBV5-1, the J call TRBJ2-2; 12 nucleotides match TRBD1. CDR3 length equals 15 residues. V dropped 3 bases and J dropped 5; count of bases not matched to a gene: 2. CDR1 is SGHRS, CDR2 YFSETQ, per germline.

The genes are TRBV7-2 and TRBJ2-3; D unclear. There are 13 residues in the CDR3. V lost 7 bases to trimming and J lost 0 bases, with 8 bases between them. Germline V lookup: CDR1 SGHTA, CDR2 FQGNSA. The CDR3 region has the DNA TGTGCCAGCAACCGCTTTAGCACAGATACGCAGTATTTT. Residues: CASNRFSTDTQYF.

The V and J genes are TRBV9 and TRBJ2-5; D is possibly TRBD1 or TRBD2 (5 bases each). CDR3 length: 15 residues. Trimming took off 0 bases at V and 7 bases at J, with 16 bases between the two ends. The V gene's germline CDR1 is SGDLS and CDR2 YYNGEE. CDR3 in amino acids: CASSVVGTLDGTQYF. The CDR3 DNA reads TGTGCCAGCAGCGTAGTCGGGACCCTCGATGGGACCCAGTACTTC.

This chain uses TRBV4-1 with TRBJ1-1; D is ambiguous. CDR3 length: 13 residues. V was cut by 0 bases and J by 11 bases, with 13 bases left in between. Germline V lookup: CDR1 MGHRA, CDR2 YSYEKL. The CDR3 bases are TGCGCCAGCAGCCAAGATGGGAGGGTGGGCGCTTTCTTT. Its translation: CASSQDGRVGAFF.

Only one count was recorded for this clone. The chain couples TRBV2 to TRBJ2-7; 11 positions match TRBD2. Germline V gene data show CDR1 as SNHLY and CDR2 as FYNNEI. V was clipped by 0 bases and J by 9 bases; unmatched bases: 4. This CDR3 contains 14 residues. CDR3 region: CASSEASGRALQYF. CDR3 nucleotides: TGTGCCAGCAGTGAAGCTAGCGGGAGGGCCCTGCAGTACTTC.

The chain employs TRBV18 and TRBJ2-7, with TRBD1 matching 9 bases. Germline CDR1 KGHSH, CDR2 LQKENI. This CDR3 is built from 15 residues. After removal of 0 bases from V and 4 bases from J, the junction contained 4 bases not matched to a gene. The CDR3 DNA follows: TGTGCCAGCTCACCACCGGGACAGGGTAGTTACGAGCAGTACTTC. This encodes CASSPPGQGSYEQYF.

In this sample, this clone turned up once. The chain couples TRBV4-1 to TRBJ2-7; no definite D call. Germline V gene lookup returns CDR1 MGHRA and CDR2 YSYEKL. The CDR3 has 16 amino acids. The V end lost 1 base, the J end lost 2 bases, and 15 bases lay between the germline ends. The CDR3 DNA is TGCGCCAGCAGCCAAGGGGTTGAGAGGTTAACCTACGAGCAGTACTTC. Translated, it gives CASSQGVERLTYEQYF.

A note on this clone: Other DNA variants within this sample encode the same CDR3. The rearrangement joins TRBV27 to TRBJ1-2; D is possibly TRBD1 (6 bases). The germline V gene has CDR1 MNHEY and CDR2 SMNVEV (reference sequence). Deletions cut 0 bases from V and 4 bases from J, with 9 bases between. CDR3 length: 14 amino acids. The CDR3: CASSLSRGGYGYTF. CDR3 sequence (DNA): TGTGCCAGCAGTTTATCGAGGGGGGGCTATGGCTACACCTTC.

The V call is TRBV6-5, the J call TRBJ2-2; no clear D gene. V lost 5 bases and J 5 bases, leaving 15 bases between the germline ends. The CDR3 contains 15 residues. Germline loops: CDR1 MNHEY, CDR2 SVGAGI. The CDR3 DNA sequence: TGTGCCAGCAGTCAGAGAGGCGGTTTTACCGGGGAGCTGTTTTTT. This sequence encodes CASSQRGGFTGELFF.

The V and J genes are TRBV4-3 and TRBJ2-2; TRBD2 agrees at 8 bases. Germline CDR1 LGHNA, CDR2 YSLEER. V gave up 1 base and J gave up 6 bases; unmatched junction bases: 10. The CDR3 runs to 17 residues. CDR3 nucleotide sequence: TGCGCCAGCAGCCAAGGCCTAGCGGGCCGCGGACCCGGGGAGCTGTTTTTT. Its translation: CASSQGLAGRGPGELFF.

This clone was found once. V usage is TRBV7-2 and J usage is TRBJ2-3; D perhaps matches TRBD2 (7 bases). Germline CDR1 reads SGHTA; CDR2 reads FQGNSA. V lost 1 base and J lost 3, with 14 bases in between. This CDR3 is 16 amino acids long. The CDR3 DNA reads as TGTGCCAGCAGCTTAGTGGGGGCTAGCGGTACAGATACGCAGTATTTT. As protein: CASSLVGASGTDTQYF.